This T cell receptor (beta chain) emerged from a study of shared clonotypes between healthy human individuals (dated by TCRdb to between 2020 and 2021). Regarding the study in general: Two women and three men aged 18 to 49 years were included in the cohort. To increase sequencing depth and limit assay-specific biases, TCR repertoire library preparation and sequencing were carried out by different laboratories using diverse techniques. Per donor, leukapheresis produced somewhere between about 0.94 and 9 billion PBMCs. For each donor, three plates each were used for CD4 naive and CD4 memory, two plates were used for CD8 naive, and one plate was used for CD8 memory. To estimate repertoire size and how much clonotype sharing occurs between individuals, the study deeply sequenced the blood TCR repertoires of several healthy adults.

Using the deep immunoSEQ assay, TCR CDR3 regions were amplified from genomic DNA by multiplex PCR. Extracted genomic DNA from each cell subset was spread evenly across all wells of several immunoSEQ 96-well plates, with each plate serving as a replicate. For sorted subsets, approximately 210 ng genomic DNA, equal to some 28,000 T cell genomes, was loaded into each replicate PCR. The purified libraries were quantified using a Qubit 3.0 fluorometer, sized with a Bioanalyzer 2100, and then quantified again using the KAPA Library Quantification kit. A separate single-read 150-cycle Illumina NextSeq 550 flow cell was used to sequence each immunoSEQ 96-well plate. As for the authors' bioinformatics: Because the immunoSEQ output held only junctional sequences and lacked quality scores, the filtering could not match the filtering applied to full-length reads. Sequences were annotated with PyIR, a Python wrapper for IgBLAST v1.9, using IMGT germline references to assign V/J genes and CDR3. Reads were removed for weak V/J assignments (E-value above 1e-6), missing CDR3, stop codons, out-of-frame junctions, or ambiguous translated residues. V3J clonotypes were defined by identical inferred V gene, J gene, and CDR3 amino acid sequence. To compute the percentage overlap between repertoires, the number of shared unique clonotypes was divided by the size of the smaller repertoire. Three approaches were used to assess repertoire richness: RTK rarefaction, the Chao1 estimator, and Recon v2.1 estimates of unobserved clonotypes. OLGA was used to compute generation probabilities for all TCRbeta clonotypes that the gDNA method yielded from four donors. The source is immuneACCESS, and TCRdb retained only in-frame sequences with V and J called. Part of the clones is not carried over; for the studies checked, unresolved V genes explain less than half of this, and the remainder is unexplained. Clone size and the V and J calls come from that table; the DNA yielded D and trimming. A total of about 2.4 million clones appear in this sample, under 95% of them only once. 0.36% of the sample belongs to the ten largest clones.

What the authors observed across the whole study: Sampling was limited to blood, and TCR repertoires in tissue likely differ from TCR repertoires in blood. Naive subsets generally had larger estimated clonotype richness than memory subsets did. Sharing across a few donors was observed for 4.5% to 6.5% of naive CD4, 3% to 3.5% of naive CD8, about 2.3% of memory CD4, and roughly 0.43% of memory CD8 clonotypes. Compared with non-shared clonotypes, clonotypes shared by all four sorted-subset donors had higher generation probabilities. Even with the large sequencing depth, rarefaction of the sorted-subset datasets indicated that sequencing was incomplete. Pairwise subsampling led to the expectation that sequencing depth would affect the degree of clonotype sharing among donors. Because the study included only a small number of donors, the genetic and exposure-history diversity represented was limited.

The donors were healthy, HIV-negative adults with no recently reported acute infections or vaccinations. Every donor was a Caucasian adult living in Nashville, Tennessee, USA. CD4+ T cells were enriched by magnetic negative selection, after which naive cells were positively selected on CD45RA and the negative fraction was taken as the memory subset. Blood was obtained by leukapheresis, after which PBMCs were separated by Ficoll-Histopaque density gradient centrifugation and cryopreserved in liquid nitrogen vapor phase. Analytical flow cytometry was used to check the purity and quantity of each magnetically sorted T cell population. From each sorted fraction, genomic DNA was isolated and quantified by UV absorbance on a Nanodrop 2000c. On this clone: Its recognized antigen is unknown. Base qualities are missing; no much larger clone stands one base away.

The germline V gene sets CDR1 to SGHVS and CDR2 to FQNEAQ. The CDR3 covers 13 residues, taking in both the cysteine and the phenylalanine. Left in the record is the CDR3 DNA by itself, 39 bases read in frame from the first base. V drops 1 base and J drops 3 bases, leaving 6 bases in between. Recombination linked TRBV7-8 to TRBJ1-1; D gene: possibly TRBD1, on 6 matching bases. This receptor was identified in a man younger than 35 in good health. Some clones in this sample may be carry-over from other donors' samples. Sequenced sample: naive CD4+ T cells from PBMCs. This specimen's cell subset or site label, per the study, means: CD45RA+ positively selected. The DNA is TGTGCCAGCAGCTTAGACAGGGACACTGAAGCTTTCTTT. Its coded protein is CASSLDRDTEAFF.